This T cell receptor (delta chain) was obtained from a study of Vδ1+ human thymocytes. The sorted cells were CD3+ Vdelta1+ Vdelta2- thymocytes from alphabeta-depleted thymus. Notes on the study in general: Donors shared many TRG clonotypes but few TRD clonotypes. The authors advised highly purified populations and single-cell validation. In the thymus, TRG and TRD repertoires looked highly polyclonal with Gaussian CDR3 lengths. About 20% of thymic delta-chain sequences were Vdelta2, with few Vdelta3, unlike blood Vdelta1+ controls.

The CDR3 runs 23 residues. V trimming: 7 bases; J trimming: 2 bases; junction bases outside the gene matches: 32. Germline assignment: CDR1 TSWWSYY and CDR2 QGS. Of note for this clone: The antigen is not known.

The template was reverse-transcribed extracted RNA. CDR3 amplicons came from multiplex PCR with pooled V-gene forward and constant-region reverse primers. TCRdb made new clone calls on the multiplex PCR reads using CATT. The sample holds around 76,000 delta-chain clones, around 32% seen once. The sequenced sample was Vdelta1+ gamma-delta thymocytes from the thymus. Subset specified: FACS-sorted CD3+ TCRalphabeta- TCRVdelta1+ TCRVdelta2- thymocytes. The chain employs TRDV1 and TRDJ1, with 9 bases that match TRDD3. This TCR was sampled from a boy in the first two years of life who had congenital heart surgery. CDR3 residues: CALVSHRRLPPGPWGIRTDKLIF. DNA for the CDR3: TGTGCTCTTGTTAGCCATCGGCGCCTTCCTCCAGGTCCTTGGGGGATAAGGACCGATAAACTCATCTTT.